This TCR beta chain was recovered during a study of blood T cell repertoires in COVID-19. Background on the study: The United States, Italy and Spain were the sources of the acute and convalescent COVID-19 samples. In each case, the material was cDNA or gDNA derived from T cells, B-cell-depleted T cells, or PBMCs.

V lost 4 bases, J lost 0 bases, and 10 bases lay in between. The CDR3 consists of 16 residues. Per the germline V gene, CDR1 is SGHNT and CDR2 is YENEEA. Authors' analysis steps: It was from reference gene primer amplification that nucleated cell counts were estimated. The method was immunoSEQ multiplex PCR; TCRdb's version includes in-frame clones alone and lacks a portion of them. V, J and clone size are taken as reported in that table, and D and trimming were inferred from the DNA itself. The table lists 35,000 to 50,000 clones, about 85% of them singletons. The sequencing sample was made of peripheral blood. This receptor was identified in a human donor in a cohort sampled during active COVID-19. The chain is built from TRBV11-3 and TRBJ2-6; no clear D gene. CDR3 sequence (DNA): TGTGCCAGCAGCTCAAGTCTGAGCTCTGGGGCCAACGTCCTGACTTTC. This translates into CASSSSLSSGANVLTF.